These T cell receptor beta chains were read from a single sample in a study of CXCR3-negative and CXCR3-positive naive CD8 T cells. TCRdb reprocessed the 5' RACE reads, with one entry per CDR3 protein and no DNA. This sample's table reports 150,000 or so distinct CDR3 sequences. Sequenced input: naive CXCR3+ CD8+ T cells from blood. The receptors shown here come from a human donor in good health. Some clones in this sample may be carry-over from other donors' samples. Each CDR3 is given with its conserved first and last residue. Each record gives: CDR3 protein, J gene, V gene.

CDR3: CASSIMAIEGGYNEQFF
J: TRBJ2-1
V: TRBV19

CDR3: CASSLSGSNQPQHF
J: TRBJ1-5
V: TRBV28

CDR3: CASSASLINNEQFF
J: TRBJ2-1
V: TRBV9

CDR3: CASGLPGGSSDEQFF
J: TRBJ2-1
V: TRBV28

CDR3: CSATTSSYNEQFF
J: TRBJ2-1
V: TRBV20-1

CDR3: CASILLGTTSAETQYF
J: TRBJ2-5
V: TRBV27

CDR3: CSARATVSSPLHF
J: TRBJ1-6
V: TRBV20-1

CDR3: CASSYSLQSTDTQYF
J: TRBJ2-3
V: TRBV6-5

CDR3: CASSTRTDYSPLHF
J: TRBJ1-6
V: TRBV4-3

CDR3: CASRLDRGSGSYNEQFF
J: TRBJ2-1
V: TRBV28

CDR3: CASSLPQGTLGNTIYF
J: TRBJ1-3
V: TRBV12-3/TRBV12-4

CDR3: CSAILGLANEQFF
J: TRBJ2-1
V: TRBV29-1

CDR3: CASSTGEGGNTEAFF
J: TRBJ1-1
V: TRBV19

CDR3: CASSLARGGEAFF
J: TRBJ1-1
V: TRBV7-2

CDR3: CASSFGTSGTDTQYF
J: TRBJ2-3
V: TRBV28

CDR3: CATVGQGIYEQYF
J: TRBJ2-7
V: TRBV2

CDR3: CASSFGGVGLSGELFF
J: TRBJ2-2
V: TRBV28

CDR3: CASSVADTPYEQYF
J: TRBJ2-7
V: TRBV9

CDR3: CASSPPFVPLGETQYF
J: TRBJ2-5
V: TRBV12-3/TRBV12-4

CDR3: CASSLLSGAGEQYF
J: TRBJ2-7
V: TRBV27

CDR3: CASSYGANVLTF
J: TRBJ2-6
V: TRBV7-9

CDR3: CASSELGEIHNEQFF
J: TRBJ2-1
V: TRBV2

CDR3: CASSPGEGTEAFF
J: TRBJ1-1
V: TRBV18

CDR3: CASSSPPGQLTDTQYF
J: TRBJ2-3
V: TRBV5-1

CDR3: CASSHQVTDTQYF
J: TRBJ2-3
V: TRBV4-1

CDR3: CASSPEAGQPQHF
J: TRBJ1-5
V: TRBV7-3

CDR3: CASSQLNTDYEQYF
J: TRBJ2-7
V: TRBV14

CDR3: CASIPRTWGAPYEQYF
J: TRBJ2-7
V: TRBV7-2

CDR3: CASTSKGPYEQYF
J: TRBJ2-7
V: TRBV28

CDR3: CASSYRYRGSSYNEQFF
J: TRBJ2-1
V: TRBV7-9

CDR3: CASSRDSLQETQYF
J: TRBJ2-5
V: TRBV7-9

CDR3: CASSTLGAAEAFF
J: TRBJ1-1
V: TRBV6-5

CDR3: CSATKRGSSYEQYF
J: TRBJ2-7
V: TRBV20-1

CDR3: CATSASDRSGYTF
J: TRBJ1-2
V: TRBV24-1

CDR3: CASSLALVGSETQYF
J: TRBJ2-5
V: TRBV7-9

CDR3: CSVPSGTGGYGYTF
J: TRBJ1-2
V: TRBV29-1

CDR3: CASSIGGTNYNEQFF
J: TRBJ2-1
V: TRBV19

CDR3: CASSQGDNYNEQFF
J: TRBJ2-1
V: TRBV4-1

CDR3: CASSYGQAYNEQFF
J: TRBJ2-1
V: TRBV6-5

CDR3: CASSPPENTEAFF
J: TRBJ1-1
V: TRBV12-3/TRBV12-4

CDR3: CASSKRRAQGYFEQYF
J: TRBJ2-7
V: TRBV21-1

CDR3: CASSQDLYTEAFF
J: TRBJ1-1
V: TRBV4-1

CDR3: CASSLGFQGETQYF
J: TRBJ2-5
V: TRBV13